The 20 T cell receptor beta chains below come from one sample, sequenced in a study of CD8 T cells in ankylosing spondylitis. A single record per CDR3 protein comes from TCRdb applying MiXCR to the 5' RACE reads. The sample comprises some 250,000 distinct CDR3 sequences, around 25% of which are singletons, and roughly 0.6% rests with the top ten. The sample was blood, either unsorted or a sorted T cell fraction (not recorded which). The receptors here all came from a male donor with ankylosing spondylitis or in good health (not recorded which).

This clonotype was seen at least ten times. The chain employs TRBV5-5 and TRBJ1-5, with a tentative D call TRBD1 (6 bases). V gave up 1 base and J gave up 7 bases, with 15 bases separating them. CDR3 length: 15 amino acids. Germline loops: CDR1 SGHKS, CDR2 YYEKEE (reference sequence). CDR3 coding DNA: TGTGCCAGCAGCTTGACAGGGCTCTTGGGGCAGCCCCAGCATTTT. Translation: CASSLTGLLGQPQHF.

The chain recombines TRBV20-1 with TRBJ2-7; 7 bases fit TRBD1. The CDR3 length is 14 residues. CDR1 and CDR2 (germline): DFQATT, SNEGSKA (reference sequence). Trimming took 4 bases from V and 5 from J; bases not matched to a gene: 11. The CDR3, as DNA: TGCAGTGCTAAGAAACAGGGGAAGCCAAACGAGCAGTACTTC. Translation gives CSAKKQGKPNEQYF.

This clonotype was seen many times. V is TRBV20-1 and J is TRBJ1-2, with D possibly being TRBD1 (5 bases). This CDR3 region has 14 residues. Between the trimmed V and J ends, which lost 2 bases and 2 bases, there was a span of 12 bases. Germline V gene data show CDR1 as DFQATT and CDR2 as SNEGSKA (reference sequence). DNA of the CDR3: TGCAGTGCTAGATCGGGGACGGTGAACTATGGCTACACCTTC. Amino acid sequence: CSARSGTVNYGYTF.

The rearrangement uses TRBV29-1 and TRBJ2-7; 10 nucleotides line up with TRBD1. Germline V gene lookup returns CDR1 SQVTM and CDR2 ANQGSEA. V was pared by 6 bases and J by 9 bases, with 2 bases of the junction left unmatched. The CDR3 totals 10 residues. The CDR3 here is CSVGQGRQYF. The CDR3 bases are TGCAGCGTGGGACAGGGGCGGCAGTACTTC.

The V and J genes are TRBV15 and TRBJ2-7, with a possible D match to TRBD1 (6 bases). Deletions cut 1 base from V and 0 bases from J, with 10 bases between. CDR3 size: 15 residues. Germline V lookup: CDR1 LNHNV, CDR2 YYDKDF (reference sequence). CDR3 in amino acids: CATSRGGGLSYEQYF. As DNA, the CDR3 is TGTGCCACCAGCAGAGGTGGGGGCCTCTCCTACGAGCAGTACTTC. Based on the CDR3 plus reference TRBV15 and TRBJ2-7, the full variable domain is DAMVIQNPRYQVTQFGKPVTLSCSQTLNHNVMYWYQQKSSQAPKLLFHYYDKDFNNEADTPDNFQSRRPNTSFCFLDIRSPGLGDTAMYLCATSRGGGLSYEQYFGPGTRLTVT.

This clonotype turned up a few times. This chain connects TRBV6-1 to TRBJ2-6; D is undetermined. Trimming removed 7 bases from V and 4 bases from J, with 8 bases in between. This CDR3 contains 13 residues. CDR1 MNHNS and CDR2 SASEGT come from the germline V gene. The CDR3 DNA follows: TGTGCCAGCATGCAGATAGGGGCCAACGTCCTGACTTTC. It codes for CASMQIGANVLTF.

This clonotype was seen only a few times. V gene TRBV20-1 combines with J gene TRBJ2-1, with D maybe TRBD2 (5 bases). Germline V gene sequence: CDR1 DFQATT, CDR2 SNEGSKA (reference sequence). CDR3 length: 17 residues. Trimming shortened V by 5 bases and J by 4 bases, and 24 bases separated the two germline ends. CDR3 coding DNA: TGCAGTGCTCGCAAATCGGACTGGGATGCCCAGTACAATGAGCAGTTCTTC. It encodes CSARKSDWDAQYNEQFF.

This clonotype was detected only a few times. The CDR3 sequence: CSAGGNEKLFF. As DNA, the CDR3 is TGCAGTGCTGGGGGGAATGAAAAACTGTTTTTT. The chain combines TRBV20-1 with TRBJ1-4, with a weak D call TRBD1 (5 bases). Between the trimmed V and J ends, which lost 5 bases and 5 bases, there was a span of 6 bases. Looked up from germline, CDR1 is DFQATT and CDR2 is SNEGSKA (reference sequence). This CDR3 is 11 amino acids long.

In the case of this clonotype: No conserved phenylalanine or tryptophan ends this CDR3, so it is likely a read error. The J gene is TRBJ2-5, the V gene TRBV7-7; either TRBD1 or TRBD2 may fit D (5 bases each). CDR3 size: 13 residues. Germline assignment: CDR1 SSHAT and CDR2 FNYEAQ (reference sequence). This CDR3 reads CASARGAEETQYL. In DNA, the CDR3 is TGTGCTAGCGCTAGGGGCGCTGAAGAGACCCAGTACTTA.

This clonotype occurred a few times. The rearrangement joins TRBV10-3 to TRBJ2-2; tentative D call: TRBD1 (6 bases). There are 14 residues in the CDR3. Germline V gene sequence: CDR1 ENHRY, CDR2 SYGVKD. Deletions cut 3 bases from V and 5 bases from J, with 10 bases between. Written as DNA, the CDR3 is TGTGCCATCAGTGACCCAACAGGGACCGGGGAGCTGTTTTTT. This gives the protein CAISDPTGTGELFF.

The rearrangement links TRBV6-4 to TRBJ2-3; D remains unclear. There are 13 residues in the CDR3. Trimming pared 5 bases from V and 6 bases from J, leaving 12 bases between. CDR1 and CDR2 from the germline V gene are MRHNA and SNTAGT. CDR3 DNA sequence: TGTGCCAGCAGTCGGACCCCCGGGGATACGCAGTATTTT. Translation: CASSRTPGDTQYF.

The V call is TRBV18, the J call TRBJ2-7; TRBD1 is a possible D gene (5 bases). V was pared by 6 bases and J by 5 bases, with 20 bases between. The CDR3 covers 15 residues. Germline CDR1 and CDR2: KGHSH and LQKENI. CDR3 residues: CASSPFGATRDEQYF. DNA for the CDR3: TGTGCCAGCTCCCCGTTTGGGGCAACCAGGGACGAGCAGTACTTC. The whole variable domain, filled in from reference TRBV18 and TRBJ2-7, reads NAGVMQNPRHLVRRRGQEARLRCSPMKGHSHVYWYRQLPEEGLKFMVYLQKENIIDESGMPKERFSAEFPKEGPSILRIQQVVRGDSAAYFCASSPFGATRDEQYFGPGTRLTVT.

The rearrangement uses TRBV12-3 or TRBV12-4 and TRBJ1-5; tentatively, D is TRBD1 (6 bases). The CDR3 runs to 15 residues. With 3 bases removed from V and 4 bases from J, the gap between germline ends came to 13 bases. This CDR3 reads CASSFGRGRNQPQHF. The DNA for the CDR3 is TGTGCCAGCAGTTTTGGCAGGGGTCGGAATCAGCCCCAGCATTTT.

This rearrangement joins TRBV10-3 to TRBJ2-5; D is unclear. In germline, CDR1 is ENHRY, CDR2 SYGVKD. V lost 3 bases to trimming and J lost 3 bases, with 11 bases between them. The CDR3 runs 14 residues. CDR3 coding DNA: TGTGCCATCAGTGACAGTGTGGTCGAAGAGACCCAGTACTTC. Translation: CAISDSVVEETQYF.

The table lists this clonotype with many counts. V usage is TRBV11-2 and J usage is TRBJ2-1; 9 bases line up with TRBD1. In germline, CDR1 is SGHAT, CDR2 FQNNGV. CDR3 size: 13 residues. V lost 5 bases, J lost 15 bases, and 11 bases stayed unmatched. The CDR3 is CASSPGGQGSMFF. CDR3 nucleotides: TGTGCCAGCAGCCCCGGGGGACAGGGAAGTATGTTCTTC.

This clonotype was found many times. The CDR3 spells CSASTGGETQYF. The CDR3 DNA reads as TGCAGTGCTAGCACGGGGGGAGAGACCCAGTACTTC. The chain uses TRBV20-1 and TRBJ2-5; TRBD2 matches at 7 bases. The CDR3 runs 12 residues. Germline assignment: CDR1 DFQATT and CDR2 SNEGSKA (reference sequence). J gave up 4 bases and V 3 bases, and 2 bases lay outside the gene matches.

The chain employs TRBV2 and TRBJ2-1; 7 bases line up with TRBD2. V gave up 1 base and J gave up 15 bases; unmatched junction bases: 6. CDR1 SNHLY and CDR2 FYNNEI come from the germline V gene. The CDR3 contains 12 residues. The CDR3 sequence is CASSEGRTSLFF. CDR3 bases: TGTGCCAGCAGTGAAGGGAGGACTAGTCTGTTCTTC.

This chain connects TRBV12-3 or TRBV12-4 to TRBJ2-7; D unclear. The V end lost 4 bases, the J end lost 0 bases, and 7 bases lay between the germline ends. This CDR3 has 13 residues. In nucleotides, the CDR3 is TGTGCCAGCAGTTCCCCTAGCTCCTACGAGCAGTACTTC. Translation: CASSSPSSYEQYF.

This clonotype has only one observation. This clone may be a read error of a much larger clone one base away. J is TRBJ2-1 and V is TRBV4-2; D is uncertain. The CDR3 extends over 13 amino acids. Germline CDR1 is LGHNA and CDR2 is YNFKEQ. The CDR3: CSSSRSGEEKQFF. The CDR3 DNA is TGTTCCAGCAGCCGTTCGGGCGAAGAAAAGCAGTTCTTC.

This clonotype has ten or more counts. The chain links TRBV20-1 to TRBJ1-2; D uncertain. V lost 6 bases to trimming and J lost 1 base, with 12 bases between them. This CDR3 has 13 amino acids. The germline V gene encodes CDR1 DFQATT and CDR2 SNEGSKA (reference sequence). Written as DNA, the CDR3 is TGCAGTGCCGCAGACCTACTTAACTATGGCTACACCTTC. Its protein is CSAADLLNYGYTF.